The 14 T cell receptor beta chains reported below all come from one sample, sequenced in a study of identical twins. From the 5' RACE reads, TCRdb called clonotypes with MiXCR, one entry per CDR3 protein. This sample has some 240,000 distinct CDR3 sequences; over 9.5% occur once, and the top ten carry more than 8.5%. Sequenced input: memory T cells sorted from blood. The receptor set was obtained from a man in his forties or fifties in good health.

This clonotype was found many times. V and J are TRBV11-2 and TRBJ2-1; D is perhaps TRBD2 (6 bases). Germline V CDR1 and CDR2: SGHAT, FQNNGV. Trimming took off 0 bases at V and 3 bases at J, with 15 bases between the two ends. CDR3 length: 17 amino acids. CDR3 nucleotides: TGTGCCAGCAGCTTAGAGGTAGCGGAGGCCTACTACAATGAGCAGTTCTTC. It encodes CASSLEVAEAYYNEQFF.

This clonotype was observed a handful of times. As DNA, the CDR3 is TGTGCCAGCTCACCTGGCCTTGGGGACTATGGCTACACCTTC. It encodes CASSPGLGDYGYTF. The chain links TRBV18 to TRBJ1-2; no definite D call. Germline V gene sequence: CDR1 KGHSH, CDR2 LQKENI. V dropped 3 bases and J dropped 3 bases, with 11 bases sitting between them. CDR3 size: 14 residues. The full variable domain, rest sourced from reference TRBV18 and TRBJ1-2, is NAGVMQNPRHLVRRRGQEARLRCSPMKGHSHVYWYRQLPEEGLKFMVYLQKENIIDESGMPKERFSAEFPKEGPSILRIQQVVRGDSAAYFCASSPGLGDYGYTFGSGTRLTVV.

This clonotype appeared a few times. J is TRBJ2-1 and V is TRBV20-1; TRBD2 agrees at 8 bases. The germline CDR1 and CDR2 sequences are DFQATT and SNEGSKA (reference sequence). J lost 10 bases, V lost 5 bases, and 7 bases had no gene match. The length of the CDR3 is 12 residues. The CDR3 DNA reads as TGCAGTGCTGAAAACGGGAGGGAAGAGCAGTTCTTC. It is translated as CSAENGREEQFF.

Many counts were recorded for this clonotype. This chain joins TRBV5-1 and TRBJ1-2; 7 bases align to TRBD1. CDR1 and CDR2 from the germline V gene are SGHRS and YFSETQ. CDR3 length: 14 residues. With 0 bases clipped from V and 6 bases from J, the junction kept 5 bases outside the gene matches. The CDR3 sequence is CASSLAPTGDGYTF. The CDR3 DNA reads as TGCGCCAGCAGCTTGGCCCCAACAGGGGATGGCTACACCTTC.

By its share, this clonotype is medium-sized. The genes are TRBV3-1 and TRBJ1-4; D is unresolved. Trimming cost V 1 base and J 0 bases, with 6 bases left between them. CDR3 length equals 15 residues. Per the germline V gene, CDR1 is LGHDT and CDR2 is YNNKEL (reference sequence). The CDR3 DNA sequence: TGTGCCAGCAGCCAAGGAGCGGCAACTAATGAAAAACTGTTTTTT. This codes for CASSQGAATNEKLFF.

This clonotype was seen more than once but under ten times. The CDR3 here is CASSLRGIDSPLHF. For the CDR3, the DNA is TGTGCCAGCAGTTTACGGGGGATCGATTCACCCCTCCACTTT. V gene TRBV28 combines with J gene TRBJ1-6; TRBD1 might be the D (5 bases). Germline-derived CDR1 and CDR2 are MDHEN and SYDVKM. V was trimmed by 2 bases and J by 8 bases, leaving 10 bases between them. CDR3 length: 14 amino acids.

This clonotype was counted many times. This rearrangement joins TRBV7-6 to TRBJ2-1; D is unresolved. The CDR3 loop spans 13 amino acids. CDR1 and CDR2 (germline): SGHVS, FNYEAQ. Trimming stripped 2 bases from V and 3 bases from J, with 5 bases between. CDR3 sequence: CASSLSVYNEQFF. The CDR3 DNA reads TGTGCCAGCAGCTTATCCGTCTACAATGAGCAGTTCTTC.

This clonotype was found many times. The CDR3 DNA reads TGTGCCAGCAGCTTAGATGTTGGCTACACCTTC. This sequence encodes CASSLDVGYTF. The rearrangement joins TRBV7-2 to TRBJ1-2, with D uncertain. This CDR3 is 11 amino acids long. CDR1 is SGHTA, CDR2 FQGNSA, per germline. The V end was cut by 1 base, the J end by 7 bases, with 4 bases between.

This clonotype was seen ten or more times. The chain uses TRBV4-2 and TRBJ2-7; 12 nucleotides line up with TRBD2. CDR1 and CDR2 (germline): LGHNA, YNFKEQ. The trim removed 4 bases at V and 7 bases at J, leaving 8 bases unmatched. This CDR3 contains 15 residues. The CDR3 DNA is TGTGCCAGCAGCCCACAGACTAGCGGGAGTCGGGAGCAGTACTTC. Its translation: CASSPQTSGSREQYF.

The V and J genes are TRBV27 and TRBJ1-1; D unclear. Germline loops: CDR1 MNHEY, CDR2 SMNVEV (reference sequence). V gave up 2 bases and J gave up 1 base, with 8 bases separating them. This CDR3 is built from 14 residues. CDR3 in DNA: TGTGCCAGCAGTTTAAGAGGGTCGAACACTGAAGCTTTCTTT. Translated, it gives CASSLRGSNTEAFF.

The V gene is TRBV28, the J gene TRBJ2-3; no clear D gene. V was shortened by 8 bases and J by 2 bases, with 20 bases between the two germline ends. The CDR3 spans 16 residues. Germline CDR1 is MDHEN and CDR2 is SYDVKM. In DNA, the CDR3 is TGTGCCAGCGTAGGCTATCCGGGCAGAACCACAGATACGCAGTATTTT. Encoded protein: CASVGYPGRTTDTQYF.

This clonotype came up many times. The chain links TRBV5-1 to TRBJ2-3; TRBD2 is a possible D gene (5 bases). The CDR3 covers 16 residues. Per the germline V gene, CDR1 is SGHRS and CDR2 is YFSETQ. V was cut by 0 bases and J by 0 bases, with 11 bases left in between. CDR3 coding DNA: TGCGCCAGCAGCTTGGCCAACCTAGCAAGCACAGATACGCAGTATTTT. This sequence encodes CASSLANLASTDTQYF. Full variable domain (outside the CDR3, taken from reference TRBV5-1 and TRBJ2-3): KAGVTQTPRYLIKTRGQQVTLSCSPISGHRSVSWYQQTPGQGLQFLFEYFSETQRNKGNFPGRFSGRQFSNSRSEMNVSTLELGDSALYLCASSLANLASTDTQYFGPGTRLTVL.

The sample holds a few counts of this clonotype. CDR3 DNA: TGTGCCAGCAGCCTAAGACCCGGGACAGGGTCCACCGGGGAGCTGTTTTTT. As protein: CASSLRPGTGSTGELFF. The chain has TRBV11-2 and TRBJ2-2, with 9 bases matching TRBD1. Germline V gene sequence: CDR1 SGHAT, CDR2 FQNNGV. CDR3 size: 17 residues. Losses at the gene ends were 5 bases for V and 4 bases for J; bases not matched to a gene: 11.

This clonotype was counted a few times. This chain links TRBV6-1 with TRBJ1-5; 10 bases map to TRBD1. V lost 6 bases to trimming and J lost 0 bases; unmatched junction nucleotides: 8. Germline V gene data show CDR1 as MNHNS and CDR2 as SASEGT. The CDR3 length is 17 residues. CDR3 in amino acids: CASRAGTGVNSNQPQHF. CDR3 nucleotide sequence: TGTGCCAGCAGAGCCGGGACAGGGGTCAATAGCAATCAGCCCCAGCATTTT.